The clone carrying this T cell receptor (beta chain) showed up just once. Recruitment covered about 25 US areas and drew participants whose ages spanned about 18 to 89 years. Using immunoSEQ multiplex PCR, the repertoire was profiled, and TCRdb retains in-frame clones only, with some absent. The sample includes roughly 180,000 clones, around 82% of them seen just once. The data are from a study of blood T cell repertoires in COVID-19. CDR1 is MNHEY, CDR2 SVGAGI, per germline. The CDR3 is made up of 14 amino acids. J lost 7 bases, V lost 4 bases, and 6 bases had no gene match. The genes are TRBV6-5 and TRBJ1-4, with 7 bases that match TRBD1. The source material was PBMCs or T cells enriched from blood (not recorded which). The sequence derives from a man aged 35-49 years who had recovered from COVID-19. The CDR3 DNA reads TGTGCCAGCAGTTCCAGGCAGGGGGGTGAAAAACTGTTTTTT. This translates into CASSSRQGGEKLFF.